This TCR beta chain was sequenced during a study of technical replicates of blood from a handful of donors. With 1 base clipped from V and 2 bases from J, the junction kept 2 bases outside the gene matches. In germline, CDR1 is LGHNA, CDR2 YSLEER. The CDR3 contains 16 residues. Repertoires were generated with immunoSEQ multiplex PCR, while TCRdb's copy carries only in-frame clones and drops some. The sample yields about 56,000 clones, roughly 96% seen once. This TCR came from a human donor in good health. Some clones in this sample may be carry-over from other donors' samples. Sequencing input: PBMCs. The rearrangement uses TRBV4-3 and TRBJ2-3; 11 positions agree with TRBD2. The chain's CDR3 is CASSQVTSGTTDTQYF. CDR3 DNA sequence: TGCGCCAGCAGCCAAGTGACTAGCGGGACCACAGATACGCAGTATTTT.